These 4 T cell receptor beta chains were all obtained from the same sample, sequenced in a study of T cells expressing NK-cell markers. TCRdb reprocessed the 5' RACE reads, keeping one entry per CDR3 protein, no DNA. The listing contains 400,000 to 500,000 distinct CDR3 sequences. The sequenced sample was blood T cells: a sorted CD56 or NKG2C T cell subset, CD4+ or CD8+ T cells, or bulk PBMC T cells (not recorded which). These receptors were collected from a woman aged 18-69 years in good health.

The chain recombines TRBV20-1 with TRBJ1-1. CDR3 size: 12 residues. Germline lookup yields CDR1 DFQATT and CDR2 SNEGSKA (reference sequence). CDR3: CSARSADAEAFF.

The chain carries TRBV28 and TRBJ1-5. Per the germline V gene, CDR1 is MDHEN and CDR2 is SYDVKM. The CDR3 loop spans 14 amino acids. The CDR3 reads CASSLTDSNQPQHF.

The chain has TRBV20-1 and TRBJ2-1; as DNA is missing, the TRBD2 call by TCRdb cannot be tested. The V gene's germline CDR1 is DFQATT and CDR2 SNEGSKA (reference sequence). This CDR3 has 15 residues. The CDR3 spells CSASETSVSYNEQFF.

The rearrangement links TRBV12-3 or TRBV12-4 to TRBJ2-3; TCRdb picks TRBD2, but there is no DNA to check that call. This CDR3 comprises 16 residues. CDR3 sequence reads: CASSLGASPGVDTQYF.